This record looks at one T cell receptor beta chain sequence and its context. Original data processing: Researchers report that nucleated cell counts were estimated from reference gene primer amplification. Here immunoSEQ multiplex PCR was the method, and the copy in TCRdb shows in-frame clones only, minus some. V and J calls and clone size follow that table, whereas D and trimming were derived from the DNA. This table has 190,000 or so clones, over 75% appearing once. The data derive from a study of blood T cell repertoires in COVID-19. Study at large: Acute and convalescent COVID-19 samples came from the United States, Italy and Spain. T cells, B-cell-depleted T cells, or PBMCs supplied cDNA or gDNA.

Looked up from germline, CDR1 is SGHTA and CDR2 is FQGNSA. There are 15 residues in the CDR3. V was cut by 0 bases and J by 3 bases, with 11 bases left in between. The V and J genes are TRBV7-2 and TRBJ1-1, with a possible D match to TRBD1 (6 bases). The source is an elderly woman with acute or convalescent COVID-19. The sequenced sample was peripheral blood. The chain's CDR3 is CASSLAAGAYTEAFF. The DNA of the CDR3 is TGTGCCAGCAGCTTAGCAGCGGGGGCGTACACTGAAGCTTTCTTT.